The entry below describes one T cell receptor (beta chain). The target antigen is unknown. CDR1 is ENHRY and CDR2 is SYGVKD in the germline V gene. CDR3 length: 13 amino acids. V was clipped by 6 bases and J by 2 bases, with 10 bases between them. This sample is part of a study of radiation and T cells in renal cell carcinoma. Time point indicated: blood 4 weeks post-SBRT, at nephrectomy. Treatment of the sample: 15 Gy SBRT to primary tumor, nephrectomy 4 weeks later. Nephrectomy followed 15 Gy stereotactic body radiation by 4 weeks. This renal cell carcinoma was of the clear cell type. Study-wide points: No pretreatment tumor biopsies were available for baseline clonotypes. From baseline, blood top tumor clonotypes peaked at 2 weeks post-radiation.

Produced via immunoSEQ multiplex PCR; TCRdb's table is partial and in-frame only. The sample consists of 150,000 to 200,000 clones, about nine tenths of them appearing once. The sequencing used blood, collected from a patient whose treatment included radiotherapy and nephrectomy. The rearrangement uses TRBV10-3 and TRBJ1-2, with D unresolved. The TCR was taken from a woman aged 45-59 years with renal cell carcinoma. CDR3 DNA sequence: TGTGCCATCAGCGCCGACGGGAACTATGGCTACACCTTC. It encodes CAISADGNYGYTF.